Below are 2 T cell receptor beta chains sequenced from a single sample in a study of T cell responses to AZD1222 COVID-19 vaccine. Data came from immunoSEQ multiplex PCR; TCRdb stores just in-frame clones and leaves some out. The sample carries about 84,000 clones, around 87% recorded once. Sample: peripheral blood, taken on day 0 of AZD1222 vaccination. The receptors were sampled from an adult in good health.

The CDR3 is CAWSSRGFTEAFF. DNA for the CDR3: TGTGCCTGGAGTTCCCGGGGTTTCACTGAAGCTTTCTTT. The chain has TRBV30 and TRBJ1-1; no clear D gene. Germline CDR1 GTSNPN, CDR2 SVGIG (reference sequence). V lost 2 bases and J 4 bases, leaving 11 bases between the germline ends. The CDR3 spans 13 residues.

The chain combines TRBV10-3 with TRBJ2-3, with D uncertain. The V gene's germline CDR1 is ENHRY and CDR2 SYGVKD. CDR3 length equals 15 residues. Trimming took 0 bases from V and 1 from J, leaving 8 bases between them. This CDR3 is CAISESRSRTDTQYF. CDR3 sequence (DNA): TGTGCCATCAGTGAGTCTCGGAGTCGCACAGATACGCAGTATTTT.